These T cell receptor beta chains were read from a single sample in a study of T-cell reconstitution after alpha-beta-depleted transplantation in children. TCRdb re-analysed the PCR reads in MiXCR, keeping a single row per CDR3 protein. The table includes around 94,000 distinct CDR3 sequences, less than 6% detected once. The specimen was PBMCs, mostly from graft donor cells, collected 60 days after TCRalphabeta/CD19-depleted stem cell transplant. These receptors were obtained from a female patient between 2 and 15 years old who had a stem cell transplant for Fanconi anemia, so the T cells may come from the graft donor. CDR3s include the opening cysteine and the closing phenylalanine or tryptophan. D genes are given only for firm matches. The size field is filled for only some rows; it gives once, few, many or a size class.

D: -
V: TRBV30
J: TRBJ2-7
size: few
DNA: TGTGCCTGGAGCCCTCGGGTTGCGGGGGAGCAGTACTTC
CDR3: CAWSPRVAGEQYF

D: TRBD1
V: TRBV12-3/TRBV12-4
J: TRBJ1-5
size: many
DNA: TGTGCCAGCAGTTTGGAGGGGGCAAGTCAGCCCCAGCATTTT
CDR3: CASSLEGASQPQHF

D: TRBD2
V: TRBV29-1
J: TRBJ2-7
size: many
DNA: TGCAGCGTTGCCTTGACTAGCGGGATAAGCGAGCAGTACTTC
CDR3: CSVALTSGISEQYF

D: -
V: TRBV5-1
J: TRBJ2-1
size: few
DNA: TGCGCCAGCAGCTTTCTCCTACGGGGTAGCTCCTACAATGAGCAGTTCTTC
CDR3: CASSFLLRGSSYNEQFF

D: -
V: TRBV15
J: TRBJ1-2
size: -
DNA: TGTGCCACCAGCAGAGGAAGGGGTCCGTTCTATGGCTACACCTTC
CDR3: CATSRGRGPFYGYTF

D: -
V: TRBV28
J: TRBJ2-3
size: -
DNA: TGTGCCAGCAGTTTAACTGGAAGGCCGAGCGATACGCAGTATTTT
CDR3: CASSLTGRPSDTQYF

D: TRBD1
V: TRBV24-1
J: TRBJ2-7
size: -
DNA: TGTGCCACCAGTGCGTCCAGGGGGCTCCCCTACGAGCAGTACTTC
CDR3: CATSASRGLPYEQYF

D: -
V: TRBV2
J: TRBJ2-2
size: -
DNA: TGTGCCAGCAAATTAGCCGGGGAGCTGTTTTTT
CDR3: CASKLAGELFF

D: TRBD1
V: TRBV5-1
J: TRBJ2-1
size: few
DNA: TGCGCCAGCAGCTTCCCGGGACAGGTCATCAATGAGCAGTTCTTC
CDR3: CASSFPGQVINEQFF

D: -
V: TRBV11-2
J: TRBJ2-2
size: many
DNA: TGTGCCAGCAGCGATACGACAGGACTGTACACCGGGGAGCTGTTTTTT
CDR3: CASSDTTGLYTGELFF

D: -
V: TRBV5-1
J: TRBJ1-5
size: few
DNA: TGCGCCAGCAGCTTGGGGCGACAGGTCCTGGGGCAGCCCCAGCATTTT
CDR3: CASSLGRQVLGQPQHF

D: -
V: TRBV6-2/TRBV6-3
J: TRBJ1-2
size: few
DNA: TGTGCCAGCATTTCGTCTATTGACAGATTCATCCTCTCCTATGGCTACACCTTC
CDR3: CASISSIDRFILSYGYTF

D: TRBD1
V: TRBV5-1
J: TRBJ1-1
size: many
DNA: TGCGCCAGCAGCTTCCAGGGGGAAAACACTGAAGCTTTCTTT
CDR3: CASSFQGENTEAFF

D: -
V: TRBV28
J: TRBJ2-5
size: many
DNA: TGTGCCAGCAGTTTATATTCCGGGAGCCGGGAGACCCAGTACTTC
CDR3: CASSLYSGSRETQYF

D: TRBD1
V: TRBV5-1
J: TRBJ1-6
size: -
DNA: TGCGCCAGCAGCCAAGGGGGCATGGGTAATTCACCCCTCCACTTT
CDR3: CASSQGGMGNSPLHF

D: TRBD1
V: TRBV18
J: TRBJ1-3
size: -
DNA: TGTGCCAGCTCCCCCGGGACAGTCTCTGGAAACACCATATATTTT
CDR3: CASSPGTVSGNTIYF

D: -
V: TRBV5-1
J: TRBJ2-2
size: few
DNA: TGCGCCAGCAGCGAAAGTGCGGGGGCCACCGGGGAGCTGTTTTTT
CDR3: CASSESAGATGELFF

D: TRBD1
V: TRBV9
J: TRBJ2-7
size: -
DNA: TGTGCCAATCTGCCGGGACAGGGCTCCTATTACTCCTACGAAAGGGGCTACGAGCAGTACTTC
CDR3: CANLPGQGSYYSYERGYEQYF

D: -
V: TRBV2
J: TRBJ2-1
size: few
DNA: TGTGCCAGCAGTGGGGGGGCCGGCTCCTACAATGAGCAGTTCTTC
CDR3: CASSGGAGSYNEQFF